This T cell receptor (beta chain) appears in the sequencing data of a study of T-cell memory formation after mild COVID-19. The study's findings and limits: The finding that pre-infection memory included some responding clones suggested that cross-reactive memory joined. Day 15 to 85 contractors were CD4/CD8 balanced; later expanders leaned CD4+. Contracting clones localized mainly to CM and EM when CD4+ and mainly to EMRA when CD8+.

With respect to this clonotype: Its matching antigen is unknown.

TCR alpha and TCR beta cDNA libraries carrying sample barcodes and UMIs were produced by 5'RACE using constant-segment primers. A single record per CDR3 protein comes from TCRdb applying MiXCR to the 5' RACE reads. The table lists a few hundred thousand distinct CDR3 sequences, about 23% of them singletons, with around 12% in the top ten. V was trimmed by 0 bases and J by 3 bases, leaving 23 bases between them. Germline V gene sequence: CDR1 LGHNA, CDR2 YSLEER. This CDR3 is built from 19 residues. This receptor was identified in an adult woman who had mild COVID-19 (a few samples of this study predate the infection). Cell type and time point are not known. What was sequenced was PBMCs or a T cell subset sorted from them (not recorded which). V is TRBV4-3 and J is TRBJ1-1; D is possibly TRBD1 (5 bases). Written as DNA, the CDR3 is TGCGCCAGCAGCCAAGACGCCTTAAATCGGGGGGGAATATACACTGAAGCTTTCTTT. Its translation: CASSQDALNRGGIYTEAFF.